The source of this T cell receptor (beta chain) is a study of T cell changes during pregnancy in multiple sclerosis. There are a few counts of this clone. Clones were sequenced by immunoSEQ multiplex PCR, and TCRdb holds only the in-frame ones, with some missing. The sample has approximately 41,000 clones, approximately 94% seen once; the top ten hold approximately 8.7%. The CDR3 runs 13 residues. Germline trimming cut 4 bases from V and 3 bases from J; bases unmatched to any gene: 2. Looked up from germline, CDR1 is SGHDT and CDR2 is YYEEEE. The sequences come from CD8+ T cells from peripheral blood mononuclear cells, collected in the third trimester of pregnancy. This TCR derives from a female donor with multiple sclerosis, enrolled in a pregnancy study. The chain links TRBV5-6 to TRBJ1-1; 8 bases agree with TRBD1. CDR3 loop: CASSMDRDTEAFF. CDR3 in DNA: TGTGCCAGCAGCATGGACAGGGACACTGAAGCTTTCTTT.